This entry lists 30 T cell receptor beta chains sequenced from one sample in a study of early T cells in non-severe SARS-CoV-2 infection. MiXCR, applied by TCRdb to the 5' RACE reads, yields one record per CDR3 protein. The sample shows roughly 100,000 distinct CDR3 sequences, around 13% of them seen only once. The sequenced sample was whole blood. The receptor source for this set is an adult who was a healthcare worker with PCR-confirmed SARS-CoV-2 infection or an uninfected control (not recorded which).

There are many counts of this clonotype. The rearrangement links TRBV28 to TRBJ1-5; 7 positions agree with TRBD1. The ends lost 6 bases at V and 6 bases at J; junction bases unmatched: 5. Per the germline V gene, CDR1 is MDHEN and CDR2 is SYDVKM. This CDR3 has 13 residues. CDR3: CASRTGSFQPQHF. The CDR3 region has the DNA TGTGCCAGCAGGACAGGGAGTTTTCAGCCCCAGCATTTT.

CDR3 in DNA: TGCGCCAGCACTCTTGGCGGCGGGACTGGAGATGAGCAGTTCTTC. Amino acid sequence: CASTLGGGTGDEQFF. The V gene is TRBV5-1, the J gene TRBJ2-1, with D possibly being TRBD2 (6 bases). The CDR3 runs to 15 residues. Trimming took off 6 bases at V and 8 bases at J, with 21 bases between the two ends. Looked up from germline, CDR1 is SGHRS and CDR2 is YFSETQ.

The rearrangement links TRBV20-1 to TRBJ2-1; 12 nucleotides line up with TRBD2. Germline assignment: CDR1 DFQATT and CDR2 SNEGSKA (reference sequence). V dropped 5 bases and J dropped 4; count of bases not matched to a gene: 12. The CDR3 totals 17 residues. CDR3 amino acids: CSASGLAGRNPYNEQFF. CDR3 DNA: TGCAGTGCTTCCGGACTAGCGGGAAGGAACCCTTACAATGAGCAGTTCTTC.

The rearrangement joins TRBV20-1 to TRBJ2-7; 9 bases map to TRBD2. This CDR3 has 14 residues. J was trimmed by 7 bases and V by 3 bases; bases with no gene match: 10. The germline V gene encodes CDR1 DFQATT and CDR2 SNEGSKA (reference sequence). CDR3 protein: CSARIAGGPGEQYF. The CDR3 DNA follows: TGCAGTGCTAGGATTGCGGGAGGGCCGGGGGAGCAGTACTTC.

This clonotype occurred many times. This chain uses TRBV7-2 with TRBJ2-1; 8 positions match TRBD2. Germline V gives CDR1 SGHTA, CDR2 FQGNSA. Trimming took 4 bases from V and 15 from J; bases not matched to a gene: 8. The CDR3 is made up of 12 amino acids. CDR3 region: CASSSLGLEVFF. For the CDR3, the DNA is TGTGCCAGCAGCTCGCTGGGACTAGAGGTGTTCTTC.

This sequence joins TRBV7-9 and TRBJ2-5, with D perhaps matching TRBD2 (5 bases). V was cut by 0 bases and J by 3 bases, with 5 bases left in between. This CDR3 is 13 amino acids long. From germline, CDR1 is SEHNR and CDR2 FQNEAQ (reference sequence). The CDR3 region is CASSLAGKETQYF. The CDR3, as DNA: TGTGCCAGCAGCTTAGCCGGGAAAGAGACCCAGTACTTC.

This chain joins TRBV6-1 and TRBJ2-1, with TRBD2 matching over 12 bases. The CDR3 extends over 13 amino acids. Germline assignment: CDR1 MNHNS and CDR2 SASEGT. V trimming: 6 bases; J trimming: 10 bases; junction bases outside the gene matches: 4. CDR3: CASRETSGGEQFF. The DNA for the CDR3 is TGTGCCAGCAGGGAGACTAGCGGGGGCGAGCAGTTCTTC.

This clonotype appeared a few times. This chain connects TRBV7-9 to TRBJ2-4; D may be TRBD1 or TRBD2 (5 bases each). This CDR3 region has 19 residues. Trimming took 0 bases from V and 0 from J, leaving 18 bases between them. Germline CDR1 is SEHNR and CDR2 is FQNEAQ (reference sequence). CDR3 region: CASSLAEVGDQLAKNIQYF. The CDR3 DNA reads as TGTGCCAGCAGCTTAGCGGAGGTTGGGGACCAGCTAGCCAAAAACATTCAGTACTTC.

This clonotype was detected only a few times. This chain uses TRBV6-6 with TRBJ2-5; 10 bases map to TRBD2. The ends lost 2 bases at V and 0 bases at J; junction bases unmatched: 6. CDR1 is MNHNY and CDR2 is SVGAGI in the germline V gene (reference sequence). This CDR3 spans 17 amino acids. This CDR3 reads CASSYLRLAGNQETQYF. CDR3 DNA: TGTGCCAGCAGTTACCTAAGACTAGCGGGTAACCAAGAGACCCAGTACTTC.

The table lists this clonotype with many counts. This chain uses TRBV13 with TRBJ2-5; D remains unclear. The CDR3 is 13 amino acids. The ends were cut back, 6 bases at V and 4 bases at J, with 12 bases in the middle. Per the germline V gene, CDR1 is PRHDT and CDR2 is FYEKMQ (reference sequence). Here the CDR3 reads CASRARFTETQYF. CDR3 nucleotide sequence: TGTGCCAGCAGGGCCAGGTTTACAGAGACCCAGTACTTC.

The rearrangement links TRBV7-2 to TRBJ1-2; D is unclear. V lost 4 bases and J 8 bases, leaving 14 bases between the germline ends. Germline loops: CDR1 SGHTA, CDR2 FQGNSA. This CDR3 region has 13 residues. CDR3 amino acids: CASSWAGVRGYTF. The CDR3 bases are TGTGCCAGCAGCTGGGCGGGAGTTCGCGGCTACACCTTC.

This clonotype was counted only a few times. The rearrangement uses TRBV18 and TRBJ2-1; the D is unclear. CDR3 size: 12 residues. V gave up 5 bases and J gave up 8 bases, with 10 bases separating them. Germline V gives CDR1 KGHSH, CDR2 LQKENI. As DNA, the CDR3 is TGTGCCAGCTCATCTTTCTTGTATGAGCAGTTCTTC. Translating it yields CASSSFLYEQFF.

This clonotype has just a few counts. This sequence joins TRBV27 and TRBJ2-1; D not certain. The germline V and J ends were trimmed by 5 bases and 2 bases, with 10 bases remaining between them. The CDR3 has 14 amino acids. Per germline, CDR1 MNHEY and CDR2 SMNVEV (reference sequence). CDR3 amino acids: CASSPDSTYNEQFF. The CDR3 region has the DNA TGTGCCAGCAGTCCTGACTCCACCTACAATGAGCAGTTCTTC.

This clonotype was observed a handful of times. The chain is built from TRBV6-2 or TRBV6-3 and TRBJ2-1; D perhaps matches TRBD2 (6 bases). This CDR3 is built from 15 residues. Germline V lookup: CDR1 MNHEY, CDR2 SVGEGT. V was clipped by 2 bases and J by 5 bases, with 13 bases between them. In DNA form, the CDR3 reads TGTGCCAGCAGTTACAGGGACTTTATTAACAATGAGCAGTTCTTC. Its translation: CASSYRDFINNEQFF.

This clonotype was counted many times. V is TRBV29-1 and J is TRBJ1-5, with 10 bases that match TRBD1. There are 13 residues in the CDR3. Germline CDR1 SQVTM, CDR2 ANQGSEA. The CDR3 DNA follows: TGCACCCCCCTGGGACAGGGGTATCAGCCCCAGCATTTT. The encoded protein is CTPLGQGYQPQHF.

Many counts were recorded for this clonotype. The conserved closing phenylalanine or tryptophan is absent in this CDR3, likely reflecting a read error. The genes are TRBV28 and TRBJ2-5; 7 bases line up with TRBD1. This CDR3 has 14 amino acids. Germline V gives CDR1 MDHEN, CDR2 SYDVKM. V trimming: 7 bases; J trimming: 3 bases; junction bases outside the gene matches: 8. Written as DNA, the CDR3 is TGTGCCAGCACCCTAGAACAGGGGAAAGAGACCCAGTACCTC. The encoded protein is CASTLEQGKETQYL.

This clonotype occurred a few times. In nucleotides, the CDR3 is TGTGCCAGCAGCCAAGAATCAGGGGGGACCCAGTACTTC. Translating it yields CASSQESGGTQYF. The chain links TRBV3-1 to TRBJ2-5, with 7 bases lining up with TRBD1. This CDR3 is 13 amino acids long. CDR1 LGHDT and CDR2 YNNKEL come from the germline V gene (reference sequence). V dropped 0 bases and J dropped 7; count of bases not matched to a gene: 2.

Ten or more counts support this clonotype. The CDR3 nucleotides read TGCGCCAGCAGTGAGCAAGCGGGAGGGGGAGATACGCAGTATTTT. Translating gives CASSEQAGGGDTQYF. The chain combines TRBV10-2 with TRBJ2-3; TRBD2 matches at 10 bases. V was clipped by 2 bases and J by 5 bases; unmatched bases: 4. The CDR3 length is 15 residues. CDR1 WSHSY and CDR2 SAAADI come from the germline V gene.

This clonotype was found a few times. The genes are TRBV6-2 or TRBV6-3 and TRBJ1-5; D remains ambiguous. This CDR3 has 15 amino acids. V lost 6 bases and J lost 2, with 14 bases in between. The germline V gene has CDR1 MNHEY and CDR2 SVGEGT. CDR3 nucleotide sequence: TGTGCCAGCAGCATAACGTCGGAGGGCAATCAGCCCCAGCATTTT. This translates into CASSITSEGNQPQHF.

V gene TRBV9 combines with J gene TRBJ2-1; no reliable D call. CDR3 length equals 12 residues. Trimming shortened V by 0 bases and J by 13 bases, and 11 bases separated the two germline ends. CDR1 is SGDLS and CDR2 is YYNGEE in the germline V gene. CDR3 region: CASSVVGRPQFF. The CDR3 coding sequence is TGTGCCAGCAGCGTAGTCGGCAGGCCTCAGTTCTTC.

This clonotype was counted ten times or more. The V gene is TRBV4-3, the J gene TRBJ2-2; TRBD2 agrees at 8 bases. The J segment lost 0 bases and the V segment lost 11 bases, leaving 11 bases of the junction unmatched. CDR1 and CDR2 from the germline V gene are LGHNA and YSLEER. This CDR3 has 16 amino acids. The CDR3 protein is CASSSGPVTNTGELFF. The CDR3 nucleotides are TGCGCCTCATCTAGCGGGCCCGTCACGAACACCGGGGAGCTGTTTTTT.

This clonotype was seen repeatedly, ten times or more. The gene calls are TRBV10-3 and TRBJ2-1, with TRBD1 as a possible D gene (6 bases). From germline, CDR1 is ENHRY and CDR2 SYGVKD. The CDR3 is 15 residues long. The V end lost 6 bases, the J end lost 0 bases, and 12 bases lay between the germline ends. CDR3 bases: TGTGCCATCAGGGACAGCCTAAGCTCCTACAATGAGCAGTTCTTC. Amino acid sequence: CAIRDSLSSYNEQFF.

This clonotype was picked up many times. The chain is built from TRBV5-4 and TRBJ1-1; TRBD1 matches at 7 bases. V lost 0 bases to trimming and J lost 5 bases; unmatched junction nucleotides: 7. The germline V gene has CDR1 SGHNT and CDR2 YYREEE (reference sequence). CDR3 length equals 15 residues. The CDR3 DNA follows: TGTGCCAGCAGCTTGGGTGCCAAGGGGGCAACTGAAGCTTTCTTT. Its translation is CASSLGAKGATEAFF.

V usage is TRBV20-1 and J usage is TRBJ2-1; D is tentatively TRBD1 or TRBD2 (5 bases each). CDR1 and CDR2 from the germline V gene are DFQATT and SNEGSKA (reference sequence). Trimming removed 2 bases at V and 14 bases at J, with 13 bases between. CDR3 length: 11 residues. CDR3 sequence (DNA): TGCAGTGCTAGACCCCGGGGCCCCGAGTTCTTC. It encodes CSARPRGPEFF.

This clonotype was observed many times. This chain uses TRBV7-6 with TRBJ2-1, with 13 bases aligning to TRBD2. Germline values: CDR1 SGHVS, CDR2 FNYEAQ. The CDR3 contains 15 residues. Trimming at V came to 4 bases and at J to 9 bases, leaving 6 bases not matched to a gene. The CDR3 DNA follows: TGTGCCAGCAGCTACGGACTAGCGGGAGAATCTGAGCAGTTCTTC. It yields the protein CASSYGLAGESEQFF.

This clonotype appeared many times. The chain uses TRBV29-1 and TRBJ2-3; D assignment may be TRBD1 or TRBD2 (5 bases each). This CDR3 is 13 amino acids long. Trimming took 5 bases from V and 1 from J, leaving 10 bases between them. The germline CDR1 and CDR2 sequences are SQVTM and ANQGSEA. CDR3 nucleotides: TGCAGCGTTCGGGGCCAAGGCACAGATACGCAGTATTTT. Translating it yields CSVRGQGTDTQYF.

CDR3 in DNA: TGTGCCAGCAGCCGAAGGGAAAGGAGGGCTAGCACAGATACGCAGTATTTT. Translating it yields CASSRRERRASTDTQYF. The rearrangement joins TRBV6-1 to TRBJ2-3; D perhaps matches TRBD2 (6 bases). Germline CDR1 and CDR2: MNHNS and SASEGT. CDR3 size: 17 residues. V shed 6 bases and J shed 0 bases, with 19 bases lying between them.

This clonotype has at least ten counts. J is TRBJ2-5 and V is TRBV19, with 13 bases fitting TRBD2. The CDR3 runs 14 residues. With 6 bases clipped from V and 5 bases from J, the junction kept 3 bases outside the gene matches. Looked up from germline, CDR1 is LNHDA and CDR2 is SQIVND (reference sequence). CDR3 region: CASSGLAGVETQYF. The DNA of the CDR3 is TGTGCCAGTAGCGGACTAGCGGGAGTGGAGACCCAGTACTTC.

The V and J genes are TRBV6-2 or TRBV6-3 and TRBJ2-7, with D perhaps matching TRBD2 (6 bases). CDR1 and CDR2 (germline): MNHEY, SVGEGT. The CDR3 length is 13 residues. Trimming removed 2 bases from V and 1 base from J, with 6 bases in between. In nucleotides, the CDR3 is TGTGCCAGCAGTTACGGGGGGTCCTACGAGCAGTACTTC. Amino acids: CASSYGGSYEQYF.

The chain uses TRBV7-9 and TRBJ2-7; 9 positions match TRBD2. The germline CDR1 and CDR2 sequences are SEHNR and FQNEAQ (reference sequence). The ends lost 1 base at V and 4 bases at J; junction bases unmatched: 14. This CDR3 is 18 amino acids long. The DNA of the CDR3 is TGTGCCAGCAGCTTAGAACGCTTGGGCGGGAGGGACCTATACGAGCAGTACTTC. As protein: CASSLERLGGRDLYEQYF. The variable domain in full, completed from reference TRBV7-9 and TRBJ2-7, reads DTGVSQNPRHKITKRGQNVTFRCDPISEHNRLYWYRQTLGQGPEFLTYFQNEAQLEKSRLLSDRFSAERPKGSFSTLEIQRTEQGDSAMYLCASSLERLGGRDLYEQYFGPGTRLTVT.